Shown below are 2 T cell receptor beta chains from a single sample sequenced in a study of T cells in Graves' hyperthyroidism and ophthalmopathy. Amplification targeted TCR beta CDR3 regions from RNA transcripts. Primed by the HTBI set, a first-round RT-PCR was run on the TCR CDR3. MiXCR, applied by TCRdb to the multiplex PCR reads, yields one record per CDR3 protein. The table lists around 250,000 distinct CDR3 sequences, 13% to 15% of them singletons. The sequencing sample was made of blood. These receptors all come from a woman aged 40 to 50 with Graves' hyperthyroidism that later progressed to Graves' ophthalmopathy.

This clonotype was seen ten or more times. V usage is TRBV30 and J usage is TRBJ2-7, with D possibly being TRBD2 (5 bases). CDR1 is GTSNPN, CDR2 SVGIG, per germline (reference sequence). This CDR3 spans 15 amino acids. V was trimmed by 3 bases and J by 2 bases, leaving 17 bases between them. CDR3 sequence reads: CAWSPLRDRTYEQYF. Here the CDR3 DNA reads TGTGCCTGGAGCCCCCTCCGGGATCGGACCTACGAGCAGTACTTC.

This clonotype has more than one count but fewer than ten. The rearrangement joins TRBV20-1 to TRBJ1-5; D uncertain. Germline CDR1 reads DFQATT; CDR2 reads SNEGSKA (reference sequence). The CDR3 consists of 15 residues. Trimming took 4 bases from V and 0 from J, leaving 13 bases between them. The CDR3 DNA follows: TGCAGTGCTACTACAAGAGCCTATAGCAATCAGCCCCAGCATTTT. Translated: CSATTRAYSNQPQHF.